These 21 T cell receptor beta chains came from one sample sequenced in a study of neurological immune-mediated disorders (dated by TCRdb to the late 2010s). The library was prepared using 5' RACE. This sample was sequenced with an Illumina HiSeq 2500. TCRdb took the public reads, trimmed them with fastp at Q25, ran MiXCR for clone calling and kept in-frame beta chains. Rows matching on CDR3 protein sequence are summarized as one entry with the most common DNA and genes. The sample table records approximately 40,000 distinct CDR3 sequences; about a fifth of these occur just once. The ten biggest clones cover more than 4% of the sample. The time point label, read with the paper, signifies: technical triplicate 3. Sequenced input: PBMCs. The receptors were sampled from a man in his sixties with HTLV-1-associated myelopathy (HAM/TSP).

This clonotype was seen repeatedly, ten times or more. The V gene is TRBV5-1, the J gene TRBJ2-1; D assignment may be TRBD1 or TRBD2 (5 bases each). Germline values: CDR1 SGHRS, CDR2 YFSETQ. V was clipped by 0 bases and J by 4 bases, with 11 bases between them. The CDR3 extends over 15 amino acids. This CDR3 is CASSLVSGPYNEQFF. For the CDR3, the DNA is TGCGCCAGCAGCTTGGTGTCGGGACCGTACAATGAGCAGTTCTTC.

This clonotype rates as medium-sized. This chain connects TRBV5-1 to TRBJ2-7, with TRBD1 matching over 9 bases. The CDR3 has 14 amino acids. The germline CDR1 and CDR2 sequences are SGHRS and YFSETQ. V shed 6 bases, J shed 4 bases, and the junction held 8 bases outside the gene matches. CDR3 sequence reads: CASKPGQGPYEQYF. The CDR3 bases are TGCGCCAGCAAACCGGGACAGGGTCCGTACGAGCAGTACTTC. The variable domain in full, with the rest retrieved from reference TRBV5-1 and TRBJ2-7, is KAGVTQTPRYLIKTRGQQVTLSCSPISGHRSVSWYQQTPGQGLQFLFEYFSETQRNKGNFPGRFSGRQFSNSRSEMNVSTLELGDSALYLCASKPGQGPYEQYFGPGTRLTVT.

This clonotype has at least ten counts. The chain couples TRBV24-1 to TRBJ2-1; D might be TRBD1 (7 bases). CDR1 and CDR2 (germline): KGHDR, SFDVKD. The CDR3 is made up of 15 amino acids. Trimming stripped 5 bases from V and 7 bases from J, with 17 bases between. The CDR3 loop reads CATSGGRGDFNEQFF. The CDR3 region has the DNA TGTGCCACCAGTGGCGGCAGGGGGGACTTTAATGAGCAGTTCTTC.

Note on this clonotype: A read error is possible here, since a much larger clone lies one base away. The J gene is TRBJ2-1, the V gene TRBV7-9, with D tentatively TRBD2 (7 bases). The germline V and J ends were trimmed by 11 bases and 5 bases, with 16 bases remaining between them. The CDR3 runs to 13 residues. The germline CDR1 and CDR2 sequences are SEHNR and FQNEAQ (reference sequence). The CDR3 DNA follows: TGTGCCTCCGAGGGGGGGCGTGACAATGAGCAGTTCTTC. Protein: CASEGGRDNEQFF.

This clonotype was seen at least ten times. The chain links TRBV2 to TRBJ2-7; 8 positions agree with TRBD1. With 7 bases clipped from V and 4 bases from J, the junction kept 9 bases outside the gene matches. CDR1 is SNHLY, CDR2 FYNNEI, per germline. The CDR3 loop spans 14 amino acids. This CDR3 reads CASNPDRDLYEQYF. CDR3 bases: TGTGCCAGCAACCCGGACAGGGATTTATACGAGCAGTACTTC. The entire variable domain, with the rest obtained from reference TRBV2 and TRBJ2-7, is as follows: EPEVTQTPSHQVTQMGQEVILRCVPISNHLYFYWYRQILGQKVEFLVSFYNNEISEKSEIFDDQFSVERPDGSNFTLKIRSTKLEDSAMYFCASNPDRDLYEQYFGPGTRLTVT.

This clonotype appeared many times. The rearrangement joins TRBV5-5 to TRBJ2-7; a possible D gene is TRBD2 (5 bases). The V gene lost 0 bases and the J gene lost 5 bases, with 12 bases spanning the gap. This CDR3 has 14 residues. Germline CDR1 SGHKS, CDR2 YYEKEE (reference sequence). The CDR3 is CASSLDPFGNEQYF. The CDR3 bases are TGTGCCAGCAGCTTGGATCCCTTCGGGAACGAGCAGTACTTC.

Ten or more counts support this clonotype. This sequence joins TRBV20-1 and TRBJ2-5, with D tentatively TRBD2 (5 bases). Germline loops: CDR1 DFQATT, CDR2 SNEGSKA (reference sequence). There are 13 residues in the CDR3. The CDR3 loop is CSWIAKRVETQYF. CDR3 nucleotides: TGCAGCTGGATAGCGAAAAGGGTGGAGACCCAGTACTTC.

As to this clonotype: Relative to the germline gene, one junction end is altered; a read error may explain this. DNA of the CDR3: TGTGCCAGCAGTTTAGGGCTAGGATGGGACACTGAATCTTTCTTT. Its protein is CASSLGLGWDTESFF. This chain uses TRBV12-3 or TRBV12-4 with TRBJ1-1; D perhaps matches TRBD1 (6 bases). This CDR3 comprises 15 residues.

This clonotype was counted many times. This chain links TRBV12-3 or TRBV12-4 with TRBJ2-1, with D possibly matching TRBD1 (5 bases). Trimming stripped 3 bases from V and 4 bases from J, with 22 bases between. The CDR3 length is 18 residues. DNA for the CDR3: TGTGCCAGCAGTTTTTCCCACAGGTTTGCCACCACGTACAATGAGCAGTTCTTC. Amino acids: CASSFSHRFATTYNEQFF.

This clonotype was counted many times. The chain employs TRBV7-2 and TRBJ2-7; TRBD2 aligns across 7 bases. There are 16 residues in the CDR3. J lost 4 bases, V lost 5 bases, and 14 bases had no gene match. In germline, CDR1 is SGHTA, CDR2 FQGNSA. The CDR3: CASSPLQLRGYYEQYF. The CDR3 DNA is TGTGCCAGCAGCCCCCTCCAACTGCGGGGGTATTACGAGCAGTACTTC. The variable domain in full, completed from reference TRBV7-2 and TRBJ2-7, reads GAGVSQSPSNKVTEKGKDVELRCDPISGHTALYWYRQSLGQGLEFLIYFQGNSAPDKSGLPSDRFSAERTGGSVSTLTIQRTQQEDSAVYLCASSPLQLRGYYEQYFGPGTRLTVT.

This clonotype has ten or more counts. The chain links TRBV5-6 to TRBJ1-2; 7 bases agree with TRBD1. V lost 1 base to trimming and J lost 5 bases; unmatched junction nucleotides: 2. The CDR3 length is 13 residues. CDR1 is SGHDT and CDR2 is YYEEEE in the germline V gene. As DNA, the CDR3 is TGTGCCAGCAGCTTGAAACAGGGGTATGGCTACACCTTC. Its translation is CASSLKQGYGYTF.

The chain has TRBV28 and TRBJ1-3, with unresolved D. In germline, CDR1 is MDHEN, CDR2 SYDVKM. The CDR3 is made up of 13 amino acids. V was cut by 3 bases and J by 7 bases, with 10 bases left in between. The CDR3 region is CASSFLLRNTIYF. Written as DNA, the CDR3 is TGTGCCAGCAGTTTCCTCCTGAGGAACACCATATATTTT.

This rearrangement joins TRBV28 to TRBJ2-7, with 9 bases that match TRBD2. Germline assignment: CDR1 MDHEN and CDR2 SYDVKM. The CDR3 is made up of 14 amino acids. With V trimmed by 7 bases and J by 5 bases, 9 bases remained unmatched. CDR3 in DNA: TGTGCCAGCACCCCGCGGGCTAGCGGGGACGAGCAGTACTTC. It specifies CASTPRASGDEQYF.

This clonotype is labeled medium-sized. The J gene is TRBJ2-5, the V gene TRBV9, with TRBD2 identical over 11 bases. The germline CDR1 and CDR2 sequences are SGDLS and YYNGEE. The V and J ends lost 0 bases and 1 base, in that order; junction bases with no gene match: 5. The CDR3 totals 17 residues. The CDR3 region has the DNA TGTGCCAGCAGCGTAGGGAACGGACTAGCGGGCCAAGAGACCCAGTACTTC. Translation: CASSVGNGLAGQETQYF.

The table lists this clonotype with many counts. This chain connects TRBV5-1 to TRBJ1-6; D gene uncertain. The CDR3 runs to 17 residues. The V end lost 4 bases, the J end lost 0 bases, and 14 bases lay between the germline ends. The germline V gene has CDR1 SGHRS and CDR2 YFSETQ. Here the CDR3 DNA reads TGCGCCAGCAGCCTAACACTCCAGAGCTCCTATAATTCACCCCTCCACTTT. It codes for CASSLTLQSSYNSPLHF.

This clonotype was observed many times. CDR3 DNA: TGTGCCAGCACCGCCACCCCGGGGGAGAACATTCAGTACTTC. It translates to CASTATPGENIQYF. The chain combines TRBV11-2 with TRBJ2-4; a possible D gene is TRBD2 (6 bases). Looked up from germline, CDR1 is SGHAT and CDR2 is FQNNGV. Trimming left V 7 bases short and J 7 bases short, with 17 bases between. The CDR3 is 14 residues long.

This clonotype was counted at least ten times. This rearrangement joins TRBV15 to TRBJ1-2; D not resolved. CDR1 and CDR2 from the germline V gene are LNHNV and YYDKDF (reference sequence). This CDR3 comprises 16 residues. Trimming shortened V by 1 base and J by 5 bases, and 17 bases separated the two germline ends. CDR3 in DNA: TGTGCCACCAGCAGAGTGACTTCGATTTTAAAATATGGCTACACCTTC. Encoded protein: CATSRVTSILKYGYTF.

This clonotype came up many times. This chain joins TRBV7-2 and TRBJ1-3; no clear D gene. The germline V gene has CDR1 SGHTA and CDR2 FQGNSA. The CDR3 totals 13 residues. Trimming left V 5 bases short and J 4 bases short, with 9 bases between. As DNA, the CDR3 is TGTGCCAGCAGCCTAAGTTGGGGAAACACCATATATTTT. It encodes CASSLSWGNTIYF.

The gene calls are TRBV7-6 and TRBJ2-3; 9 nucleotides align to TRBD2. Germline V gene data show CDR1 as SGHVS and CDR2 as FNYEAQ. The CDR3 consists of 16 residues. The trim removed 8 bases at V and 0 bases at J, leaving 9 bases unmatched. CDR3 protein: CASLAGVAGSTDTQYF. Here the CDR3 DNA reads TGTGCCAGCTTAGCGGGAGTAGCGGGAAGCACAGATACGCAGTATTTT.

This clonotype was recorded at least ten times. The V call is TRBV29-1, the J call TRBJ2-1; the D is unclear. The CDR3 covers 16 residues. Germline V CDR1 and CDR2: SQVTM, ANQGSEA. V was cut by 5 bases and J by 4 bases, with 21 bases left in between. CDR3 amino acids: CSVLGVVENGYNEQFF. The CDR3 coding sequence is TGCAGCGTTTTGGGTGTGGTGGAGAATGGGTACAATGAGCAGTTCTTC.

This clonotype was detected many times. This chain uses TRBV7-9 with TRBJ2-5; D is unresolved. Trimming cost V 1 base and J 5 bases, with 17 bases left between them. The CDR3 covers 16 residues. Germline V gene data show CDR1 as SEHNR and CDR2 as FQNEAQ (reference sequence). CDR3 nucleotides: TGTGCCAGCAGCTTAGTGGCCCTTAATCAAGGGGAGACCCAGTACTTC. It yields the protein CASSLVALNQGETQYF.